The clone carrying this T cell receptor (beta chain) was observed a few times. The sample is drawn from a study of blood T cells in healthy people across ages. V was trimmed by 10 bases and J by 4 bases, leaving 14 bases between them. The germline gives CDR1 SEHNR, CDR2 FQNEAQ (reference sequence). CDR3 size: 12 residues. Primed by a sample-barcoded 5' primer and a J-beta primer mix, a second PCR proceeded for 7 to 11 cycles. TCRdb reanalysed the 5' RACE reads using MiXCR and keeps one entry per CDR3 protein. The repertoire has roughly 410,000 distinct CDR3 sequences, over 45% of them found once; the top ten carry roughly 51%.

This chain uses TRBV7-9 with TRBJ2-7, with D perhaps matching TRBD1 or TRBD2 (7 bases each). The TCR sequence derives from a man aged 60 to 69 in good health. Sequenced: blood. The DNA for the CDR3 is TGTGCCACCAGACAGGGAGGGTACGAGCAGTACTTC. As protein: CATRQGGYEQYF.